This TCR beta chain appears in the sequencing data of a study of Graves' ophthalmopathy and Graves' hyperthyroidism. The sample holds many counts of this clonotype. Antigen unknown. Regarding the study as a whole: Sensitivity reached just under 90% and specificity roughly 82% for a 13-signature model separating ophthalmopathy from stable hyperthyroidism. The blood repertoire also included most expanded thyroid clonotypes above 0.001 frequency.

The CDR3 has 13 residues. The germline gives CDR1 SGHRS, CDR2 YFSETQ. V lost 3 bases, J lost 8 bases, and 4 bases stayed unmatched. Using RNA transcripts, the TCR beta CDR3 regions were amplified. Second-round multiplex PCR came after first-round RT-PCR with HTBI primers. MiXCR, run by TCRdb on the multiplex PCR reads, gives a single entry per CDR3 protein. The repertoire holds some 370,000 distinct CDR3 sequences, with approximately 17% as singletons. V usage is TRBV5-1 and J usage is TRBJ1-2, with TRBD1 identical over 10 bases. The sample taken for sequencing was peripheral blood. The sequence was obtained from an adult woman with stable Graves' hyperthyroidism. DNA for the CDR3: TGCGCCAGCAGCTCACCGGGACAGGGGGGCTACACCTTC. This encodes CASSSPGQGGYTF. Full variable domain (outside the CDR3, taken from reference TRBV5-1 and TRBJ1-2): KAGVTQTPRYLIKTRGQQVTLSCSPISGHRSVSWYQQTPGQGLQFLFEYFSETQRNKGNFPGRFSGRQFSNSRSEMNVSTLELGDSALYLCASSSPGQGGYTFGSGTRLTVV.